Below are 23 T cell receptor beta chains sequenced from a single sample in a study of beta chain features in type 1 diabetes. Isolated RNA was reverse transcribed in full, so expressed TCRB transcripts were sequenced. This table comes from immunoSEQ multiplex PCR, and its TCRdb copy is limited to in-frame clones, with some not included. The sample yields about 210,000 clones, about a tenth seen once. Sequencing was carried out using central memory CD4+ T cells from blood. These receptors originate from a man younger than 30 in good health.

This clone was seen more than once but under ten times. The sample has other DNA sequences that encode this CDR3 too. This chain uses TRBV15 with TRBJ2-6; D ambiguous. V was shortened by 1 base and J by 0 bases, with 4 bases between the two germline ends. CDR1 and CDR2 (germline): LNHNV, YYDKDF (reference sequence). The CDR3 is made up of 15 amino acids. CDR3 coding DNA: TGTGCCACCAGCAGAGCTGGCTCTGGGGCCAACGTCCTGACTTTC. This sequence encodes CATSRAGSGANVLTF.

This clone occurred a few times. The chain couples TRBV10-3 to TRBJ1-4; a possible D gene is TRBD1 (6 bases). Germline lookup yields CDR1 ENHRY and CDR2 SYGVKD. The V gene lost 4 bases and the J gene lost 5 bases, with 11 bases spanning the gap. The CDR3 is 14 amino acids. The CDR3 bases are TGTGCCATCAGTGGACAGGAGGCAAATGAAAAACTGTTTTTT. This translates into CAISGQEANEKLFF.

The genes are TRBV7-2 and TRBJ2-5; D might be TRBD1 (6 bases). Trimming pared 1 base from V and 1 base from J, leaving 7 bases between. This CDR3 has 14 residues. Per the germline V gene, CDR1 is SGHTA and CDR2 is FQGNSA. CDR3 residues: CASSLDRAQETQYF. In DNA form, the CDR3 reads TGTGCCAGCAGCTTAGACAGGGCCCAAGAGACCCAGTACTTC.

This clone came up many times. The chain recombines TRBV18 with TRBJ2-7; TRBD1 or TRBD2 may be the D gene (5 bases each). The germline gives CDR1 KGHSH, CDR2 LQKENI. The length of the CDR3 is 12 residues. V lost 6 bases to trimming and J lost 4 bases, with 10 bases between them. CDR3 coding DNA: TGTGCCAGCTCGCCCAGGGAGTACGAGCAGTACTTC. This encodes CASSPREYEQYF.

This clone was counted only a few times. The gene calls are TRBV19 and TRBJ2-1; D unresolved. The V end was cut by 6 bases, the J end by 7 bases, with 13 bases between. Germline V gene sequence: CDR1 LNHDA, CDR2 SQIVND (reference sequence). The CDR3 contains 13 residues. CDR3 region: CASSVSPGNEQFF. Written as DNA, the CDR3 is TGTGCCAGTAGCGTCAGCCCTGGGAATGAGCAGTTCTTC.

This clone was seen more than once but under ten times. The CDR3 loop reads CASSLVLAGGDTQYF. The CDR3 region has the DNA TGCGCCAGCAGCTTGGTCCTAGCGGGAGGGGATACGCAGTATTTT. The chain links TRBV5-1 to TRBJ2-3; the match to TRBD2 covers 12 bases. CDR1 SGHRS and CDR2 YFSETQ come from the germline V gene. V dropped 0 bases and J dropped 6; count of bases not matched to a gene: 2. The CDR3 totals 15 residues.

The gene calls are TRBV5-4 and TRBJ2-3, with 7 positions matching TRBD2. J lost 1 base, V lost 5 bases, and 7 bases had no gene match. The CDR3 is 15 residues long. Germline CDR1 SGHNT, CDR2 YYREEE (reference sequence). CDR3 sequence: CASSPTAGGTDTQYF. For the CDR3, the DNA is TGTGCCAGCAGTCCTACGGCGGGAGGCACAGATACGCAGTATTTT.

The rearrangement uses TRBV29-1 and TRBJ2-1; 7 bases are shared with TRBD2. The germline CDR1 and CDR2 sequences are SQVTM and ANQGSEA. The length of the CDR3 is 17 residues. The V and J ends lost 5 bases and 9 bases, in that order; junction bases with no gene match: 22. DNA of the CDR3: TGCAGCGTTAATCTCCTAGGGGAGGGTCCTCGCATCGGTGAGCAGTTCTTC. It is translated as CSVNLLGEGPRIGEQFF.

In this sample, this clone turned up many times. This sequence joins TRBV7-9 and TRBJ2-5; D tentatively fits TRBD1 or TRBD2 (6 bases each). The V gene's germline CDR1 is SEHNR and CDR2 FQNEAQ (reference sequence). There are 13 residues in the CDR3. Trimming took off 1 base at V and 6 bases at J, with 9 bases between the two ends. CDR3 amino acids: CASSLEGGKTQYF. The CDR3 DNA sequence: TGTGCCAGCAGCTTAGAGGGGGGAAAGACCCAGTACTTC.

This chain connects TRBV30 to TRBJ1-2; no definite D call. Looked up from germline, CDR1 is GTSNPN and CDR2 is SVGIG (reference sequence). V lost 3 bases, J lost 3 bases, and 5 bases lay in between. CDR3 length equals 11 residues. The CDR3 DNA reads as TGTGCCTGGAGCTCCTACTATGGCTACACCTTC. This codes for CAWSSYYGYTF.

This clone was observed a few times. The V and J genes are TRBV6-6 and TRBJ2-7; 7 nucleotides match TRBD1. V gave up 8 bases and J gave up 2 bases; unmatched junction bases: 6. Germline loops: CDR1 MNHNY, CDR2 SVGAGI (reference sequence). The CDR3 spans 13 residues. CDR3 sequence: CASPDRPTYEQYF. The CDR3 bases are TGTGCCAGCCCGGACAGGCCAACCTACGAGCAGTACTTC.

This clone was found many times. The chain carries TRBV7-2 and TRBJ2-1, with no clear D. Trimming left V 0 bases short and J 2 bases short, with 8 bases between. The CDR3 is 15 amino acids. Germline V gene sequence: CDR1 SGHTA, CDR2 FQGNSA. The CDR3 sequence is CASSLASAAYNEQFF. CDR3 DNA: TGTGCCAGCAGCTTAGCGTCGGCGGCCTACAATGAGCAGTTCTTC.

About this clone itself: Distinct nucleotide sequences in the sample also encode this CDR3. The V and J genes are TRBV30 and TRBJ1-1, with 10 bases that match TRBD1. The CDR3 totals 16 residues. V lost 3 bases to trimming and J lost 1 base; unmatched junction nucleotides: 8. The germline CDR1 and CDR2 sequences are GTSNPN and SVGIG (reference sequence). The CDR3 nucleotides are TGTGCCTGGAGGCTCTGGACAGGGGGGCGGAACACTGAAGCTTTCTTT. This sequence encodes CAWRLWTGGRNTEAFF.

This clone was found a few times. CDR3 DNA sequence: TGTGCCAGCAGCTTATCATTCAACCCGGAGAACACAGATACGCAGTATTTT. It yields the protein CASSLSFNPENTDTQYF. This sequence joins TRBV7-2 and TRBJ2-3; D not resolved. V was cut by 2 bases and J by 2 bases, with 17 bases left in between. Germline assignment: CDR1 SGHTA and CDR2 FQGNSA. The CDR3 is 17 residues long. Looking up the rest from reference TRBV7-2 and TRBJ2-3 gives the full variable domain: GAGVSQSPSNKVTEKGKDVELRCDPISGHTALYWYRQSLGQGLEFLIYFQGNSAPDKSGLPSDRFSAERTGGSVSTLTIQRTQQEDSAVYLCASSLSFNPENTDTQYFGPGTRLTVL.

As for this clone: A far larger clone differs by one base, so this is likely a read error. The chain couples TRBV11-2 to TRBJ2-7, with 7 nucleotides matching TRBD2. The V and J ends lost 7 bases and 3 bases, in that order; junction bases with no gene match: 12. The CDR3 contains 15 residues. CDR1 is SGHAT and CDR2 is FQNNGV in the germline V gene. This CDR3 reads CASIPVIGRNYEQYF. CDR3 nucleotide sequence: TGTGCCAGCATCCCCGTTATCGGGAGGAACTACGAGCAGTACTTC.

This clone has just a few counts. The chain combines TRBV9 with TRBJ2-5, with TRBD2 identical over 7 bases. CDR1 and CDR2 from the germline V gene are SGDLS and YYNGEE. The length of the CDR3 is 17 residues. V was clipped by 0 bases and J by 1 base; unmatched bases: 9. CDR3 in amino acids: CASSVGGAGGSQETQYF. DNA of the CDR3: TGTGCCAGCAGCGTAGGGGGTGCGGGCGGGAGCCAAGAGACCCAGTACTTC. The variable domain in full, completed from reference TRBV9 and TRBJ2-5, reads DSGVTQTPKHLITATGQRVTLRCSPRSGDLSVYWYQQSLDQGLQFLIQYYNGEERAKGNILERFSAQQFPDLHSELNLSSLELGDSALYFCASSVGGAGGSQETQYFGPGTRLLVL.

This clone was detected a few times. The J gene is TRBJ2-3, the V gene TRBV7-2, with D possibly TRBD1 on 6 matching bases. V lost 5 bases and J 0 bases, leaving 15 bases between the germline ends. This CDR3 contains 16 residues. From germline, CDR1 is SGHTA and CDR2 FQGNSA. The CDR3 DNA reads TGTGCCAGCAGCCCCGACAGGTCCGCTAGCACAGATACGCAGTATTTT. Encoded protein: CASSPDRSASTDTQYF.

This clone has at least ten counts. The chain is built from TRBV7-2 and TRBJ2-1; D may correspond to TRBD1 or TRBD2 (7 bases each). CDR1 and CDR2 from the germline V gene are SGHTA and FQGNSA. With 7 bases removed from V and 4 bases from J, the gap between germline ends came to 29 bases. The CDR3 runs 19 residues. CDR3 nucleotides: TGTGCCAGCACCAACCCCCGAGACAGGGTGCGGGGGAATTACAATGAGCAGTTCTTC. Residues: CASTNPRDRVRGNYNEQFF.

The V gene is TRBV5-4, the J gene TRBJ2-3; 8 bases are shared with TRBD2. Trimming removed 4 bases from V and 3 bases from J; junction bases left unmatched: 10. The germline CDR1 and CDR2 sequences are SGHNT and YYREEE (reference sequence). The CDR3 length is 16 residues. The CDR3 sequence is CASSHQAGEGTDTQYF. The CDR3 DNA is TGTGCCAGCAGCCATCAAGCGGGGGAGGGTACAGATACGCAGTATTTT.

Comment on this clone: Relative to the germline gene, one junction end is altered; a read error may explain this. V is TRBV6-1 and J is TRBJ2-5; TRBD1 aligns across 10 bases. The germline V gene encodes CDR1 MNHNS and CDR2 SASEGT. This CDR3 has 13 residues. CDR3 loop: CRSGTGASETQYF. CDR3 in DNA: TGCCGATCGGGGACAGGGGCATCAGAGACCCAGTACTTC.

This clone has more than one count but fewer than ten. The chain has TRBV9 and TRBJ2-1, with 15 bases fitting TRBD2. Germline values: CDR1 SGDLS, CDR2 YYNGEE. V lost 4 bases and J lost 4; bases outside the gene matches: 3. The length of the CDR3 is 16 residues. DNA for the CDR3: TGTGCCAGCAGCCGGGGACTAGCGGGAGGTTACAATGAGCAGTTCTTC. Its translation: CASSRGLAGGYNEQFF.

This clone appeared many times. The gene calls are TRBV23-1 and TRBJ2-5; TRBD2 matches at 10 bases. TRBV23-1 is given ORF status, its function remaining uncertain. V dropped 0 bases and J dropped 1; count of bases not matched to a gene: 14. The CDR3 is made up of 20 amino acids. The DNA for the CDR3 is TGCGCCAGCAGTCAATCAAAGGGGCTAGCGGGAGAATGGGGCCAAGAGACCCAGTACTTC. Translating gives CASSQSKGLAGEWGQETQYF.

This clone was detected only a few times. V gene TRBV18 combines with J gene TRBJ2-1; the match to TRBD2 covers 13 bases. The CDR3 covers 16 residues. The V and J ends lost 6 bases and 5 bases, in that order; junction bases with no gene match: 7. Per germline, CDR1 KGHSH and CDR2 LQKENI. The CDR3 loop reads CASSSGTSGMHNEQFF. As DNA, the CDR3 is TGTGCCAGCTCGTCCGGGACTAGCGGGATGCACAATGAGCAGTTCTTC.